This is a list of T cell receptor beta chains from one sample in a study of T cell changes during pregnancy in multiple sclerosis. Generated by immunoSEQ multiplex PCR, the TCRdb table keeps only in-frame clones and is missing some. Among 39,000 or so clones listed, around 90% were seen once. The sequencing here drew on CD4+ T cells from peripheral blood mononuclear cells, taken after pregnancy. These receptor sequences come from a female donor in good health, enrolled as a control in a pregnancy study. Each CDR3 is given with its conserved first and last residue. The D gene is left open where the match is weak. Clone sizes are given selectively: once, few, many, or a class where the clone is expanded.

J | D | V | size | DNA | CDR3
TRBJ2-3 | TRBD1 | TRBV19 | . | TGTGCCAGTAGTATCGACAGGGTCGGTGATACGCAGTATTTT | CASSIDRVGDTQYF
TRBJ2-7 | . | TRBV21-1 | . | TGTGCCAGCAGCAAAGTGGTGGGACATCTTTCCTACGAGCAGTACTTC | CASSKVVGHLSYEQYF
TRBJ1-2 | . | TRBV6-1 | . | TGTGCCAGCAGTACTGTTGACAGGACCGGCTATGGCTACACCTTC | CASSTVDRTGYGYTF
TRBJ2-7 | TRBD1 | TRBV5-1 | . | TGCGCCAGCAGTAGACTCGGGACAGGGGGCGAGCAGTACTTC | CASSRLGTGGEQYF
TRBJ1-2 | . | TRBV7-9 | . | TGTGCCAGCAGCTTGGACAGCTCCTATGGCTACACCTTC | CASSLDSSYGYTF
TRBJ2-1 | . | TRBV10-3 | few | TGTGCCGCCGGAGAGAGCTCCTACAATGAGCAGTTCTTC | CAAGESSYNEQFF
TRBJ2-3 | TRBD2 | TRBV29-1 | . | TGCAGCGTTGTTGGGTCTAGCGGGAGGCGCACAGATACGCAGTATTTT | CSVVGSSGRRTDTQYF
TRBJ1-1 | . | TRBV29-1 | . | TGCAGCGTTAGGGAAGCGGGACAAATTAACACTGAAGCTTTCTTT | CSVREAGQINTEAFF
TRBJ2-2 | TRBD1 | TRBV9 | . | TGTGCCAGCAGCGCGGGACAGGGGACCGGGGAGCTGTTTTTT | CASSAGQGTGELFF
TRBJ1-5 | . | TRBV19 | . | TGTGCCAGTACCAAAATACAGGGAAGCAATCAGCCCCAGCATTTT | CASTKIQGSNQPQHF
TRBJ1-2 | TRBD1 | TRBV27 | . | TGTGCCAGCAGAGGGAGATCCACAGGGGCGCGTGGCTACACCTTC | CASRGRSTGARGYTF
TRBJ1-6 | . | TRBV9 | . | TGTGCCAGCACCCGCGGGGCGGAGGTTAGTTCACCCCTCCACTTT | CASTRGAEVSSPLHF